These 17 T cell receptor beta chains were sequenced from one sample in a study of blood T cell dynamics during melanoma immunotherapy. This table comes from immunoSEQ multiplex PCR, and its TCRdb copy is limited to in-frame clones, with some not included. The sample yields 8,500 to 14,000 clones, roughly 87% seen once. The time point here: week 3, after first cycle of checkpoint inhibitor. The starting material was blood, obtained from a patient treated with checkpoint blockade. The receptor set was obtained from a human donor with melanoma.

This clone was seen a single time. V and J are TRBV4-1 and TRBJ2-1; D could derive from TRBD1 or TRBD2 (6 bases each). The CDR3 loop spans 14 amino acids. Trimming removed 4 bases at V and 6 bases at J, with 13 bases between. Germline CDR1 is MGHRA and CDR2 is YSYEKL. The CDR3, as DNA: TGCGCCAGCAGCCCCGGGGGCGGGACCAATGAGCAGTTCTTC. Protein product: CASSPGGGTNEQFF.

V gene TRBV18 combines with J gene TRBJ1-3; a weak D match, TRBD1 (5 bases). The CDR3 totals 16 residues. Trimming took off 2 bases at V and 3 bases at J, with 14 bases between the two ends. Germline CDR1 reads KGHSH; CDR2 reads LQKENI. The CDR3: CASSPTDSWDGNTIYF. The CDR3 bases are TGTGCCAGCTCACCAACAGACAGCTGGGATGGAAACACCATATATTTT.

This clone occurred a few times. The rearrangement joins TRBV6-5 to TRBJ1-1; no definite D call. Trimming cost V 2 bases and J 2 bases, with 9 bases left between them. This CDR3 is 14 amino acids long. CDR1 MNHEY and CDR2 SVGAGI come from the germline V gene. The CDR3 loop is CASSYMRPNTEAFF. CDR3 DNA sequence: TGTGCCAGCAGTTACATGCGTCCAAACACTGAAGCTTTCTTT.

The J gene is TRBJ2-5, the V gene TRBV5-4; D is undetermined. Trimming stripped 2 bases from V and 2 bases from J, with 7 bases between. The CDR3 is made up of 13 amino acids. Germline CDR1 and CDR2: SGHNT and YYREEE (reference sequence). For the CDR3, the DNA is TGTGCCAGCAGCTTACAAGAACAAGAGACCCAGTACTTC. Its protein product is CASSLQEQETQYF.

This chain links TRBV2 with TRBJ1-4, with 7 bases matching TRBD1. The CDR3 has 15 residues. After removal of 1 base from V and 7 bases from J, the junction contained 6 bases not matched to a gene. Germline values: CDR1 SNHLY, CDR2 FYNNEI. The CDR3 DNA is TGTGCCAGCAGTGAAGTTGGGACAGTTGGTGAAAAACTGTTTTTT. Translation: CASSEVGTVGEKLFF.

CDR3 residues: CASSIGGGQPQHF. The DNA for the CDR3 is TGTGCCAGTAGTATAGGGGGGGGTCAGCCCCAGCATTTT. The rearrangement links TRBV19 to TRBJ1-5; D is possibly TRBD1 (5 bases). Germline CDR1 LNHDA, CDR2 SQIVND (reference sequence). The CDR3 loop spans 13 amino acids. The V end was cut by 1 base, the J end by 6 bases, with 7 bases between.

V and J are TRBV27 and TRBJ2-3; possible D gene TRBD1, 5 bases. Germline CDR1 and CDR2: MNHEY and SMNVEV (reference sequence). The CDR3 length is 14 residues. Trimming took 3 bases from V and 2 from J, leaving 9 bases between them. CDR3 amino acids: CASSFWGYTDTQYF. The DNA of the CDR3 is TGTGCCAGCAGTTTTTGGGGCTACACAGATACGCAGTATTTT.

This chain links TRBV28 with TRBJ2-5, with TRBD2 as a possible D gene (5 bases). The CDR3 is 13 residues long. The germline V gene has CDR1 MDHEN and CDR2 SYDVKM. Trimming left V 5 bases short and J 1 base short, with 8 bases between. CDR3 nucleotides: TGTGCCAGCAGTCCCGGAGGCCAAGAGACCCAGTACTTC. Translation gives CASSPGGQETQYF.

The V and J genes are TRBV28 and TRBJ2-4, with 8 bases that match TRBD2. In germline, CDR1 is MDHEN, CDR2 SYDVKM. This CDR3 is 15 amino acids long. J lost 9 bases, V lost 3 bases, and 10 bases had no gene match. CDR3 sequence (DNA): TGTGCCAGCAGTTTGCGACCCTTACGGGGGGGCATTCAGTACTTC. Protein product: CASSLRPLRGGIQYF.

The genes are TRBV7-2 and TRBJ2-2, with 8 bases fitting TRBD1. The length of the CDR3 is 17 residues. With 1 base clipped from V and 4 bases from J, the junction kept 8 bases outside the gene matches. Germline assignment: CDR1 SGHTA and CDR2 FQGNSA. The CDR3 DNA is TGTGCCAGCAGCTTAGGGGCGGACAGGGCGCGCACCGGGGAGCTGTTTTTT. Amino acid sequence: CASSLGADRARTGELFF.

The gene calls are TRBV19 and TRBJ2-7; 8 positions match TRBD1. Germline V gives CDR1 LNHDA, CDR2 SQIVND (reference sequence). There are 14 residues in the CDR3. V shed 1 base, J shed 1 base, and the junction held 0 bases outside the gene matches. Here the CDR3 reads CASSIGTGSYEQYF. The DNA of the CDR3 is TGTGCCAGTAGTATAGGGACAGGGTCCTACGAGCAGTACTTC. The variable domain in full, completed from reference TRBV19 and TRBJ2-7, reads DGGITQSPKYLFRKEGQNVTLSCEQNLNHDAMYWYRQDPGQGLRLIYYSQIVNDFQKGDIAEGYSVSREKKESFPLTVTSAQKNPTAFYLCASSIGTGSYEQYFGPGTRLTVT.

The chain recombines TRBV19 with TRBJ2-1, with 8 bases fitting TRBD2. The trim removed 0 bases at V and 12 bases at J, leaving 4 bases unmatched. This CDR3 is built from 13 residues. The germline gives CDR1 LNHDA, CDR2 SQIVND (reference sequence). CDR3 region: CASSIDRGGLQFF. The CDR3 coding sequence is TGTGCCAGTAGTATAGACCGGGGGGGACTGCAGTTCTTC.

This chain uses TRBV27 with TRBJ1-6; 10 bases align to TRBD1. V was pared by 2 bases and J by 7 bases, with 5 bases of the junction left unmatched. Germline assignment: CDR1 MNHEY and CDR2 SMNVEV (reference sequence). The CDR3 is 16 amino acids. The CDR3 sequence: CASSLGTGAQNSPLHF. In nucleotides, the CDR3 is TGTGCCAGCAGTTTAGGGACAGGGGCGCAGAATTCACCCCTCCACTTT.

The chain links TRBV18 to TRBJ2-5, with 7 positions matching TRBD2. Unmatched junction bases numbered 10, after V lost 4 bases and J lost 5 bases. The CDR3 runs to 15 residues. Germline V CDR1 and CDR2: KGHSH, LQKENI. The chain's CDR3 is CASSRNSGHGETQYF. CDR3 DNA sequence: TGTGCCAGCTCACGAAATAGCGGGCATGGCGAGACCCAGTACTTC.

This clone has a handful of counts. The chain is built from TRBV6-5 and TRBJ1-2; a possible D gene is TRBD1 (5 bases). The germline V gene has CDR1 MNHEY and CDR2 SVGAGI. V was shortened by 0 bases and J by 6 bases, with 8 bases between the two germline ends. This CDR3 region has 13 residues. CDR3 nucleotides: TGTGCCAGCAGTTACTCCCCCAGGGATGGCTACACCTTC. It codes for CASSYSPRDGYTF.

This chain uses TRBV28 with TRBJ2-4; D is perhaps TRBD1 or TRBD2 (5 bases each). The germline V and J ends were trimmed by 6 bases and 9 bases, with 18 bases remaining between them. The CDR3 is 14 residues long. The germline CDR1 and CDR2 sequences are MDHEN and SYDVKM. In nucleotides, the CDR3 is TGTGCCAGCAGCTCCGGGACCCGGCGTGGCATTCAGTACTTC. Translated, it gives CASSSGTRRGIQYF. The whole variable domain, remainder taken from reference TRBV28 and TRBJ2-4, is DVKVTQSSRYLVKRTGEKVFLECVQDMDHENMFWYRQDPGLGLRLIYFSYDVKMKEKGDIPEGYSVSREKKERFSLILESASTNQTSMYLCASSSGTRRGIQYFGAGTRLSVL.

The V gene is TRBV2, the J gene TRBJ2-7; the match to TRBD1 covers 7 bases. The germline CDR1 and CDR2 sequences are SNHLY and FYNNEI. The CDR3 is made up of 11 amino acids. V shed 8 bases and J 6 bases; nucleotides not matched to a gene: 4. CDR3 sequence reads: CASGTVFEQYF. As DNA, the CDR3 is TGTGCCAGCGGGACAGTTTTCGAGCAGTACTTC.